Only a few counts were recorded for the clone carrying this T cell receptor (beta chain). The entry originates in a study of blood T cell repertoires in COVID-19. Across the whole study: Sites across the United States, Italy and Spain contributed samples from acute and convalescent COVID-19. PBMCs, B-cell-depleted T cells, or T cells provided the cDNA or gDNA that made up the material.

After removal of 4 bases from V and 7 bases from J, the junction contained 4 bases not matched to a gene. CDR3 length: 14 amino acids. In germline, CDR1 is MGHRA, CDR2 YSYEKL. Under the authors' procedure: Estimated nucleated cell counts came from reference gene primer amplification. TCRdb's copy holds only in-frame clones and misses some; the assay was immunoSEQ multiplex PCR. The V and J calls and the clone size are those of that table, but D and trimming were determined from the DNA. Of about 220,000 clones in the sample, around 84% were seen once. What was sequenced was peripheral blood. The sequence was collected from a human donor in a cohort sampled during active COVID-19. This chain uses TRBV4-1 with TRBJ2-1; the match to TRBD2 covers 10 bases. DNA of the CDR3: TGCGCCAGCAGCCCCCCTAGCGGGGGAAATGAGCAGTTCTTC. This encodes CASSPPSGGNEQFF.